A single T cell receptor beta chain is shown here with its context. What it recognizes is unknown. The V end was cut by 4 bases, the J end by 6 bases, with 11 bases between. The germline V gene has CDR1 SNHLY and CDR2 FYNNEI. This CDR3 is built from 13 residues. This record comes from a study of cytomegalovirus exposure and HLA in healthy donors. General study results and limits: In vitro confirmation showed three CMV-associated chains to be CMV antigen specific.

Separate from the roughly 730-subject first cohort, the roughly 120-subject validation cohort was the one that the donors belonged to. Profiling relied on immunoSEQ multiplex PCR, and the TCRdb table lists in-frame clones only, not all of them. This sample has more than 95,000 clones; roughly nine tenths occur once, and the top ten carry 4.4%. The chain couples TRBV2 to TRBJ2-3; the D is unclear. The receptor was derived from a young man in good health and CMV-seropositive. The source material was PBMCs. CDR3 protein: CASSAASRDTQYF. In DNA, the CDR3 is TGTGCCAGCAGTGCCGCGTCTAGGGATACGCAGTATTTT.